Below, 5 T cell receptor beta chains from the same sample are listed, as sequenced in a study of regulatory T cells in long-lasting Graves disease. Time point reported: newly diagnosed GD, antithyroid drugs for less than 3 months. The TCR library was made from RNA that had been extracted from PBMCs in TRIzol. Library construction for TCR beta used iRepertoire HTBI primers and Arm-PCR of CDR3 regions. MiXCR, run by TCRdb on the multiplex PCR reads, gives a single entry per CDR3 protein. The table has 400,000 to 500,000 distinct CDR3 sequences, about a sixth seen once. The same data also contributed to another study, on T cells in Graves' hyperthyroidism and ophthalmopathy.

The sample was peripheral blood mononuclear cells (PBMCs), taken at new diagnosis, from a patient treated with antithyroid drugs. All receptors derive from a woman aged 18-29 years with Graves disease.

This clonotype was observed many times. The chain links TRBV28 to TRBJ2-1; the match to TRBD2 covers 12 bases. The trim removed 0 bases at V and 8 bases at J, leaving 11 bases unmatched. This CDR3 is built from 18 residues. Germline values: CDR1 MDHEN, CDR2 SYDVKM. The CDR3 sequence is CASSLWGAASGRDDEQFF. For the CDR3, the DNA is TGTGCCAGCAGTTTATGGGGGGCGGCTAGCGGGAGGGATGATGAGCAGTTCTTC.

This clonotype came up many times. This chain joins TRBV7-2 and TRBJ1-1; D is undetermined. Germline V CDR1 and CDR2: SGHTA, FQGNSA. V was shortened by 5 bases and J by 9 bases, with 16 bases between the two germline ends. This CDR3 has 13 residues. The CDR3 DNA follows: TGTGCCAGCAGCCAAAGTCCAACAGACAAAGCTTTCTTT. Translation gives CASSQSPTDKAFF. The full variable domain, with the rest looked up from reference TRBV7-2 and TRBJ1-1, is GAGVSQSPSNKVTEKGKDVELRCDPISGHTALYWYRQSLGQGLEFLIYFQGNSAPDKSGLPSDRFSAERTGGSVSTLTIQRTQQEDSAVYLCASSQSPTDKAFFGQGTRLTVV.

This sequence joins TRBV20-1 and TRBJ2-4; the match to TRBD1 covers 10 bases. CDR3 size: 15 residues. Germline V gene sequence: CDR1 DFQATT, CDR2 SNEGSKA (reference sequence). Trimming took 4 bases from V and 4 from J; bases not matched to a gene: 7. The CDR3 nucleotides are TGCAGTGCTAACCTGCGGGGACAGGGGAAAAACATTCAGTACTTC. Its translation: CSANLRGQGKNIQYF.

CDR3 sequence (DNA): TGTGCCAGCAGCCAATGGACAGGGAGGGAAGAGACCCAGTACTTC. It translates to CASSQWTGREETQYF. This rearrangement joins TRBV14 to TRBJ2-5; possibly TRBD1 for D (8 bases). This CDR3 contains 15 residues. CDR1 is SGHDN, CDR2 FVKESK, per germline. Deletions cut 2 bases from V and 3 bases from J, with 13 bases between.

At least ten counts were recorded for this clonotype. The gene calls are TRBV12-3 or TRBV12-4 and TRBJ1-6, with D perhaps matching TRBD1 (6 bases). The V and J ends lost 6 bases and 6 bases respectively, with 21 bases between them. CDR3 length: 17 amino acids. The CDR3 coding sequence is TGTGCCAGCAGCCTGCTCCTGACAGGACTTATTAATTCACCCCTCCACTTT. Amino acids: CASSLLLTGLINSPLHF.